This passage covers 15 T cell receptor beta chains from one sample sequenced in a study of blood T cell repertoires in COVID-19. This table comes from immunoSEQ multiplex PCR, and its TCRdb copy is limited to in-frame clones, with some not included. Of about 400,000 clones listed, 88% are singletons. Sequenced material: PBMCs or T cells enriched from blood (not recorded which). The receptors come from a woman aged 40 to 50 with acute COVID-19.

This clone was seen only once. The chain is built from TRBV5-1 and TRBJ1-6; D ambiguous. The CDR3 has 14 residues. Germline V gives CDR1 SGHRS, CDR2 YFSETQ. V gave up 0 bases and J gave up 7 bases, with 8 bases separating them. The CDR3: CASSLEPGNSPLHF. CDR3 nucleotide sequence: TGCGCCAGCAGCTTGGAACCGGGGAATTCACCCCTCCACTTT.

This sequence joins TRBV5-4 and TRBJ2-3; possibly TRBD1 for D (6 bases). CDR3 length: 17 residues. Germline V lookup: CDR1 SGHNT, CDR2 YYREEE (reference sequence). Trimming shortened V by 0 bases and J by 4 bases, and 18 bases separated the two germline ends. Written as DNA, the CDR3 is TGTGCCAGCAGCTTGGGCGAAACAGGGTGGTTGGCAGATACGCAGTATTTT. Amino acid sequence: CASSLGETGWLADTQYF. Full variable domain (remainder filled in from reference TRBV5-4 and TRBJ2-3): ETGVTQSPTHLIKTRGQQVTLRCSSQSGHNTVSWYQQALGQGPQFIFQYYREEENGRGNFPPRFSGLQFPNYSSELNVNALELDDSALYLCASSLGETGWLADTQYFGPGTRLTVL.

The rearrangement uses TRBV7-9 and TRBJ1-1, with a weak D call TRBD1 (5 bases). With 5 bases removed from V and 2 bases from J, the gap between germline ends came to 9 bases. This CDR3 spans 13 amino acids. Germline V CDR1 and CDR2: SEHNR, FQNEAQ (reference sequence). This CDR3 is CASSPGHNTEAFF. The CDR3 DNA follows: TGTGCCAGCAGCCCAGGACATAACACTGAAGCTTTCTTT.

This clone is a singleton in its sample. The V call is TRBV12-2, the J call TRBJ1-2; TRBD1 reflects the table's D call only, with no check against the DNA. TRBV12-2 is a pseudogene segment. CDR3 length: 16 amino acids. CDR3 loop: CASRLESVGGDYGYTF. CDR3 bases: TGTGCAAGTCGCTTAGAATCTGTAGGGGGCGACTATGGCTACACCTTC.

The table lists this clone with a count of one. This rearrangement joins TRBV2 to TRBJ2-1, with 9 bases matching TRBD1. The CDR3 is made up of 14 amino acids. Germline loops: CDR1 SNHLY, CDR2 FYNNEI. The ends lost 7 bases at V and 9 bases at J; junction bases unmatched: 10. The CDR3 loop is CASKGTGPVSEQFF. The CDR3 DNA is TGTGCCAGCAAGGGGACAGGGCCTGTCAGTGAGCAGTTCTTC. The full variable domain, in which reference TRBV2 and TRBJ2-1 provide the parts outside the CDR3, is EPEVTQTPSHQVTQMGQEVILRCVPISNHLYFYWYRQILGQKVEFLVSFYNNEISEKSEIFDDQFSVERPDGSNFTLKIRSTKLEDSAMYFCASKGTGPVSEQFFGPGTRLTVL.

This clone appeared a single time. This sequence joins TRBV6-5 and TRBJ2-5; TRBD1 aligns across 7 bases. The CDR3 has 13 residues. The germline V gene has CDR1 MNHEY and CDR2 SVGAGI. The V gene end was trimmed by 6 bases and the J gene end by 1 base; junction bases not matched to a gene: 2. CDR3 nucleotide sequence: TGTGCCAGCAGGACAGGGTTCCAAGAGACCCAGTACTTC. Translation gives CASRTGFQETQYF.

This chain links TRBV5-4 with TRBJ1-1; D is possibly TRBD1 (6 bases). The CDR3 is 16 residues long. Germline V gene data show CDR1 as SGHNT and CDR2 as YYREEE (reference sequence). V was clipped by 6 bases and J by 1 base, with 19 bases between them. CDR3 amino acids: CASKGGPGLRNTEAFF. In DNA, the CDR3 is TGTGCCAGCAAAGGGGGACCCGGCTTACGGAACACTGAAGCTTTCTTT. The whole variable domain, filled in from reference TRBV5-4 and TRBJ1-1, reads ETGVTQSPTHLIKTRGQQVTLRCSSQSGHNTVSWYQQALGQGPQFIFQYYREEENGRGNFPPRFSGLQFPNYSSELNVNALELDDSALYLCASKGGPGLRNTEAFFGQGTRLTVV.

The gene calls are TRBV7-9 and TRBJ2-7; 8 nucleotides line up with TRBD2. With 4 bases clipped from V and 6 bases from J, the junction kept 2 bases outside the gene matches. The CDR3 totals 12 residues. Germline V gene sequence: CDR1 SEHNR, CDR2 FQNEAQ (reference sequence). CDR3: CASSSGTSEQYF. CDR3 sequence (DNA): TGTGCCAGCAGCTCCGGGACTAGCGAGCAGTACTTC.

V gene TRBV6-5 combines with J gene TRBJ1-1; D possibly corresponds to TRBD1 (6 bases). The CDR3 runs to 13 residues. Trimming shortened V by 7 bases and J by 6 bases, and 15 bases separated the two germline ends. Germline CDR1 is MNHEY and CDR2 is SVGAGI. The CDR3 is CASIQQGYPEAFF. As DNA, the CDR3 is TGTGCCAGCATCCAACAGGGTTACCCTGAAGCTTTCTTT.

This clone was seen only a few times. The CDR3 is CASSVTLAGGSTDTQYF. The CDR3 DNA reads as TGTGCCAGCAGCGTAACACTAGCGGGGGGTAGCACAGATACGCAGTATTTT. The J gene is TRBJ2-3, the V gene TRBV9; TRBD2 aligns across 12 bases. Trimming cost V 1 base and J 0 bases; bases outside gene matches: 3. The germline V gene has CDR1 SGDLS and CDR2 YYNGEE. The CDR3 spans 17 residues.

J is TRBJ1-6 and V is TRBV6-5; no reliable D call. The CDR3 runs to 15 residues. The V end lost 7 bases, the J end lost 0 bases, and 10 bases lay between the germline ends. Germline V gene sequence: CDR1 MNHEY, CDR2 SVGAGI. The CDR3 is CASTERVSYNSPLHF. The DNA of the CDR3 is TGTGCCAGCACAGAGCGGGTCTCCTATAATTCACCCCTCCACTTT.

V gene TRBV3-1 (or the pseudogene TRBV3-2) combines with J gene TRBJ2-3, with D possibly TRBD2 on 7 matching bases. CDR3 length: 17 residues. CDR1 is LGHDT, CDR2 YNNKEL, per germline (reference sequence). The ends were cut back, 1 base at V and 3 bases at J, with 17 bases in the middle. CDR3 DNA sequence: TGTGCCAGCAGCCAAGGGATTTGGGGGGGGGCAACAGATACGCAGTATTTT. Amino acids: CASSQGIWGGATDTQYF.

V and J are TRBV24-1 and TRBJ2-2, with TRBD2 matching 8 bases. CDR3 size: 17 residues. Germline V CDR1 and CDR2: KGHDR, SFDVKD. J lost 4 bases, V lost 3 bases, and 9 bases had no gene match. This CDR3 is CATSDAGGEGVTGELFF. The CDR3 DNA follows: TGTGCCACCAGTGATGCGGGGGGAGAGGGAGTCACCGGGGAGCTGTTTTTT.

The V and J genes are TRBV27 and TRBJ2-7; D might be TRBD2 (5 bases). The CDR3 consists of 15 residues. Per the germline V gene, CDR1 is MNHEY and CDR2 is SMNVEV (reference sequence). V was trimmed by 4 bases and J by 0 bases, leaving 13 bases between them. For the CDR3, the DNA is TGTGCCAGCAGTTCTCAGCGGATCGACTCCTACGAGCAGTACTTC. Translated, it gives CASSSQRIDSYEQYF.

V gene TRBV6-1 combines with J gene TRBJ1-4; D is perhaps TRBD1 (5 bases). The V end was cut by 1 base, the J end by 8 bases, with 17 bases between. Germline V CDR1 and CDR2: MNHNS, SASEGT. CDR3 length equals 16 residues. CDR3 residues: CASSEGGVLFKEKLFF. The CDR3 DNA reads as TGTGCCAGCAGTGAAGGGGGGGTATTGTTCAAAGAAAAACTGTTTTTT.